The entry that follows covers one TCR beta chain sequence. The target of this receptor is not known. No much larger clone is present one base from it, and per-base qualities are unavailable. According to the germline V gene, CDR1 reads SGHTA and CDR2 reads FQGNSA. CDR3 length: 12 amino acids, cysteine to phenylalanine. The entry retains the CDR3 DNA only, 36 bases that are in frame from base 1. V loses 4 bases of germline sequence and J loses 6 bases, and the interval between the two ends is 8 bases. Preparation of the library involved the immunoSEQ multiplex PCR assay. About 9.1 x 10^4 TCR templates per sample were assayed on the deep sequencing platform. Genomic DNA extracted from sorted T cells was the material used for TCRbeta CDR3 sequencing. On the study's bioinformatics: The R programming language was used for the clonal analysis of the TCRbeta CDR3 data. Alloreactive CD4+ and CD8+ clones were defined by comparing unstimulated samples with post-reaction CFSE-low samples. Regulatory or non-regulatory origin was assigned to alloreactive CD4+ clones by matching of sequences to sorted unstimulated Treg and non-Treg repertoires. Imported from immuneACCESS, the table was reduced by TCRdb to in-frame sequences with V and J called. These copies leave out some clones; in studies compared against another copy, an unresolved V gene accounts for under half, and the cause of the remainder is not known. That table gives V, J and clone size, and the DNA gave D and trimming. Present in this sample are more than 85,000 clones, just over 90% of which were seen just once. The ten largest clones represent approximately 0.32% of the sample.

TCRbeta CDR3 sequencing was performed on sorted unstimulated T cells and on proliferating T cells recovered from mixed lymphocyte reactions. Fresh whole blood from approximately 10 HLA-typed healthy donors was used to isolate PBMCs. The data derive from a study of siplizumab effects on memory and regulatory T cells (dated by TCRdb to 2018 to 2020). Turning to the overall study: The study looked at the effect of siplizumab, an anti-CD2 antibody, on alloreactive T-cell subsets in allogeneic mixed lymphocyte reactions made from human PBMCs.

On the study overall, not on this receptor specifically: The cumulative frequency of alloreactive sequences traceable to unstimulated CD4+ memory T cells was significantly reduced by siplizumab. About 75-95% of proliferating CD4+ or CD8+ clones could not be given a naive or memory phenotype. Among mappable alloreactive CD4+ clones, an average Treg-derived fraction of roughly 70% was observed with siplizumab, compared with roughly 27% in control reactions. No functional confirmation was obtained for the suppressive function of proliferating Tregs from siplizumab cultures. Greater diversity appeared to be present in unstimulated naive T cells than in memory T cells, and a substantial contribution to the alloresponse seemed to be made by naive cells. Because sequences below about 10^-5 frequency were poorly captured, only a minor fraction of alloreactive clones could be mapped to unstimulated subsets.

The sequencing input was CD4+ T cells sorted from blood. The receptor was isolated from a human donor in good health. Recombination connected TRBV7-2 to TRBJ2-3, with the identity of the D gene unclear. CDR3 loop: CASSSSGDTQYF. The DNA reads as follows: TGTGCCAGCAGCTCGTCCGGGGATACGCAGTATTTT.